This is a list of T cell receptor beta chains from one sample in a study of neurological immune-mediated disorders. TCRdb recomputed calls from the 5' RACE reads with MiXCR, one row per CDR3 protein. Of 67,000 or so distinct CDR3 sequences detected, roughly 15% appear once; the ten largest clones hold around 4.3%. Sequenced: PBMCs. The receptors derive from a female donor with HTLV-1-associated myelopathy (HAM/TSP). Both conserved end residues are part of each CDR3. A D gene is named only where the DNA matches it firmly. Not every row has a clone size; where given, it reads once, few, many or a size class.

j_call,v_call,clone_size,d_call,cdr3_nt,cdr3_aa
TRBJ2-7,TRBV5-1,many,TRBD1,TGCGCCAGCAGCACTTCCGGGACAGGTGCCTACGAGCAGTACTTC,CASSTSGTGAYEQYF
TRBJ2-7,TRBV28,medium-sized,TRBD1,TGTGCCAGCAGTTTTCGTTACGACAGGGGGGTCTACGAGCAGTACTTC,CASSFRYDRGVYEQYF
TRBJ1-4,TRBV3-1,many,NA,TGTGCCAGCAGCCCTCTGGAGGGCGTAGGTGAAAAACTGTTTTTT,CASSPLEGVGEKLFF
TRBJ2-7,TRBV25-1,many,NA,TGTGCCAGCAGTGAAGGCCCCTCGTTATACGAGCAGTACTTC,CASSEGPSLYEQYF
TRBJ2-1,TRBV24-1,many,TRBD2,TGTGCCACCAGTGATTGGTCAGCGGGGGGGAAGGGTGAGCAGTTCTTC,CATSDWSAGGKGEQFF
TRBJ2-2,TRBV9,many,NA,TGTGCCAGCAGCGTAGCAAGCGGACCAGACACCGGGGAGCTGTTTTTT,CASSVASGPDTGELFF
TRBJ2-7,TRBV4-2,many,TRBD1,TGTGCCAGCAGCCACCAGGACAGGGGTACCTACGAGCAGTACTTC,CASSHQDRGTYEQYF
TRBJ2-7,TRBV4-2,NA,NA,TGTGCAAGCAGCCAAGAGATTGACTACGAGCAGTACTTC,CASSQEIDYEQYF
TRBJ2-1,TRBV24-1,NA,TRBD2,TGTGCCACCAGTGATTTGACTAGCGGAAAGCAGTTCTTC,CATSDLTSGKQFF
TRBJ1-1,TRBV5-1,many,TRBD1,TGCGCCAGCACCACCGACAGGGGAGGGACTGAAGCTTTCTTT,CASTTDRGGTEAFF
TRBJ1-1,TRBV28,many,NA,TGTGCCAGCAGTTTATGCCGCAGGGAGGGGTTTGTGAACACTGAAGCTTTCTTT,CASSLCRREGFVNTEAFF
TRBJ2-7,TRBV5-1,many,TRBD2,TGCGCCAGCAGCCCAAATAGCGGGGGAGGAGGTAACGAGCAGTACTTC,CASSPNSGGGGNEQYF
TRBJ2-5,TRBV25-1,many,TRBD1,TGTGCCAGCAGTGTTTTCGGGACAGGGGGTAAAGAGACCCAGTACTTC,CASSVFGTGGKETQYF
TRBJ2-7,TRBV29-1,many,NA,TGCAGCGTTGAAGAGGTAGGGGCGGCCTACGAGCAGTACTTC,CSVEEVGAAYEQYF
TRBJ2-4,TRBV7-9,many,NA,TGTGCCAGCAGCTCCCCAAATACAGGGTCCAAAAACATTCAGTACTTC,CASSSPNTGSKNIQYF
TRBJ1-5,TRBV10-1,NA,NA,TGCGCCAGCAGCGCCCCCGACGGCCCGTTAATGCCCCAGCATTTT,CASSAPDGPLMPQHF
TRBJ2-1,TRBV10-3,many,NA,TGTGCCATCAGTGAGTCGGGCGGGGAGCTTTACAATGAGCAGTTCTTC,CAISESGGELYNEQFF
TRBJ1-1,TRBV5-6,many,NA,TGTGCCAGCAGGAGAGCGGGAAGAAGTGGTACTGAAGCTTTCTTT,CASRRAGRSGTEAFF
TRBJ1-2,TRBV5-1,many,TRBD1,TGCGCCAGCACCTCCTATTCCGGGACAGGGGTTAATGGCTACACCTTC,CASTSYSGTGVNGYTF
TRBJ2-6,TRBV20-1,many,TRBD2,TGCGCCCTAGCGGGGACAGCTAGCTCTGGGGCCAACGTCCTGACTTTC,CALAGTASSGANVLTF
TRBJ2-1,TRBV12-3/TRBV12-4,many,TRBD2,TGTGCCAGCGGGCGGGGGGGCCCAATCTCCTACAATGAGCAGTTCTTC,CASGRGGPISYNEQFF
TRBJ2-1,TRBV5-1,many,TRBD2,TGCGCCAGCAGCCCCGGGACTAGTAGGAACAATGAGCAGTTCTTC,CASSPGTSRNNEQFF
TRBJ2-1,TRBV7-6,many,NA,TGTGCCAGCAGCTTACAGGGATCCTACAATGAGCAGTTCTTC,CASSLQGSYNEQFF
TRBJ2-4,TRBV4-2,many,NA,TGTGCCAGCAGCCAAGACGCAGGCGGGGCAGACCTAGCCAAAAACATTCAGTACTTC,CASSQDAGGADLAKNIQYF
TRBJ2-2,TRBV15,many,NA,TGTGCTACCAGCAGAGAACGGAACACCGGGGAGCTGTTTTTT,CATSRERNTGELFF
TRBJ1-1,TRBV28,many,NA,TGTGCCAGCAATCAGTTCATGACAGGCCTTATGAACACTGAAGCTTTCTTT,CASNQFMTGLMNTEAFF
TRBJ1-1,TRBV12-3/TRBV12-4,NA,NA,TGTTCCAGCAGTTCAGCAGGACGGCTAAACACTGAAGCTTTCTTT,CSSSSAGRLNTEAFF
TRBJ1-1,TRBV5-1,many,NA,TGCGCCAGCAGCTTGTATGGCCCTGACGGGGGGACTGAAGCTTTCTTT,CASSLYGPDGGTEAFF
TRBJ2-7,TRBV7-2,many,TRBD2,TGTGCCAGCAGCTGGGGGGGCTCCTACGAGCAGTACTTC,CASSWGGSYEQYF
TRBJ2-3,TRBV20-1,many,TRBD2,TGCAGTGCTAGGTACCCACTAGCGGGGGCCACAGATACGCAGTATTTT,CSARYPLAGATDTQYF
TRBJ2-2,TRBV12-5,many,TRBD2,TGTGCTAGTGGTTTGGCTAGCGGGGCCGCCGGGGAGCTGTTTTTT,CASGLASGAAGELFF
TRBJ2-3,TRBV20-1,many,NA,TGCAGTGCTAATGTGGATTCCACAGATACGCAGTATTTT,CSANVDSTDTQYF
TRBJ1-6,TRBV9,many,NA,TGTGCCAGCAGCTACACGGGGGGAGATTCACCCCTCCACTTT,CASSYTGGDSPLHF
TRBJ1-4,TRBV20-1,many,NA,TGCAGTGCTAGAACCCCATGGGGGGGATCAACTAATGAAAAACTGTTTTTT,CSARTPWGGSTNEKLFF
TRBJ2-7,TRBV18,NA,NA,TGTGCCAGCTCACCAACTGACGGGTCCTACGAGCAGTACTTC,CASSPTDGSYEQYF
TRBJ2-7,TRBV28,many,TRBD1,TGTGCCAGCAGTTACAGGGGTTCGAGGGAGCAGTACTTC,CASSYRGSREQYF
TRBJ1-5,TRBV3-1,many,NA,TGTGCCAGCAGCCAATCTAAGGGAGGAACTGGCAATCAGCCCCAGCATTTT,CASSQSKGGTGNQPQHF
TRBJ1-1,TRBV24-1,many,TRBD1,TGTGCCACCAGTGACGGGGACAGCCGCTTCGCTTTCTTT,CATSDGDSRFAFF